The sequence of this TCR beta chain was determined in a study of cytomegalovirus exposure and HLA in healthy donors. Study-wide results and caveats: In a later analysis, HLA-C alleles had the fewest associated TCRs, DRB1 alleles the most. Researchers counted some 150 TCR beta chains as cytomegalovirus-associated. Generally TCR sequences proved uncommon, though certain public TCRs appeared in numerous donors. Among the most significant clusters, several appeared linked to common viral pathogens in a later analysis.

With 60 Vbeta and 13 Jbeta primers, the PCR was carried out. The data were produced by immunoSEQ multiplex PCR, yet TCRdb's version contains in-frame clones alone and is incomplete. The sample contains over 200,000 clones, 70% of which appear only once. In this sample, this clone turned up once. The antigen is undetermined. The V and J ends lost 4 bases and 1 base respectively, with 10 bases between them. The CDR3 sequence is 14 residues long. Germline values: CDR1 KGHSH, CDR2 LQKENI. The sequence derives from a man aged 35-49 years in good health and CMV-seropositive. Material: PBMCs. The rearrangement joins TRBV18 to TRBJ1-1; tentatively, D is TRBD1 (5 bases). For the CDR3, the DNA is TGTGCCAGCTCACGAATGACAGAGAACACTGAAGCTTTCTTT. This gives the protein CASSRMTENTEAFF.